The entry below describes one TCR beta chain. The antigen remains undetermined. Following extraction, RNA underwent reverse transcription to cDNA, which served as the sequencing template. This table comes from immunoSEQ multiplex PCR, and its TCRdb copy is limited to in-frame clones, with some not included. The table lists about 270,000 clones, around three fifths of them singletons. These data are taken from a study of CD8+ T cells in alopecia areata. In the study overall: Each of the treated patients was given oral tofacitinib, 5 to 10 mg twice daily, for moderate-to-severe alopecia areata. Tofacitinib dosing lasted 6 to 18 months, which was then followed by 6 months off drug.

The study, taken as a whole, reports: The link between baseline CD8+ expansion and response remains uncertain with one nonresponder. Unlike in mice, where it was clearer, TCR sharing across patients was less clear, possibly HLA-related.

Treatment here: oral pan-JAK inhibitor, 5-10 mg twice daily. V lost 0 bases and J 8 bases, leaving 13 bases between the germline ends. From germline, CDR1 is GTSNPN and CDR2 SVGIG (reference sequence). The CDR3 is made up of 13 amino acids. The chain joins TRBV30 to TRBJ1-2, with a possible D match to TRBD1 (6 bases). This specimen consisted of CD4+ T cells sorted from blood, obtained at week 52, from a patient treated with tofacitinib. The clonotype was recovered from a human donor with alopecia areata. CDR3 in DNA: TGTGCCTGGAGTGTACTACAGGGAAAGGGCTACACCTTC. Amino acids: CAWSVLQGKGYTF.